Listed below are T cell receptor beta chains from one sample, sequenced in a study of T cell clonotyping in hematopoietic cell transplantation. TCRdb keeps only in-frame clones here, not all; method: immunoSEQ multiplex PCR. The table lists some 3,300 clones, approximately 94% of them singletons. The sequenced sample was peripheral blood mononuclear cells, obtained before stem cell transplant. The receptors stem from a woman aged 45 to 65 with chronic myeloid leukemia. Some clones in this sample may be carry-over from other donors' samples. CDR3s include the opening cysteine and the closing phenylalanine or tryptophan. Fields, in order: V gene, D gene, J gene, clone size, CDR3 length, CDR3 protein, CDR3 DNA. D genes are given only for firm matches. Not all rows give a size; the values are once, few, many and, for expanded clones, a class.

TRBV5-1	TRBD2	TRBJ2-3	once	17	CASSLTDSGSVADTQYF	TGCGCCAGCAGTTTGACGGATAGCGGGAGTGTGGCAGATACGCAGTATTTT
TRBV2	-	TRBJ2-2	-	14	CASSSDGTTGELFF	TGTGCCAGCAGTTCGGACGGGACCACCGGGGAGCTGTTTTTT
TRBV30	TRBD2	TRBJ2-1	-	15	CAWSVGRGGLNEQFF	TGTGCCTGGAGTGTAGGGCGGGGGGGCCTCAATGAGCAGTTCTTC
TRBV18	TRBD1	TRBJ1-1	-	15	CASSPLGQQNTEAFF	TGTGCCAGCTCACCTTTGGGACAGCAGAACACTGAAGCTTTCTTT
TRBV5-1	-	TRBJ2-5	once	14	CASSSGPLQETQYF	TGCGCCAGCAGCTCCGGACCACTCCAAGAGACCCAGTACTTC
TRBV27	-	TRBJ1-5	-	15	CASSLVPPSNQPQHF	TGTGCCAGCAGTTTGGTCCCTCCAAGCAATCAGCCCCAGCATTTT
TRBV15	-	TRBJ2-3	-	15	CATSRPQTPTDTQYF	TGTGCCACCAGCAGGCCCCAGACCCCGACGGATACGCAGTATTTT
TRBV11-1	TRBD2	TRBJ2-5	-	15	CASSLLLAAEETQYF	TGTGCCAGCAGCTTATTACTAGCGGCCGAAGAGACCCAGTACTTC
TRBV28	-	TRBJ2-1	-	16	CASSLVRGLARNEQFF	TGTGCCAGCAGTTTGGTGCGGGGGCTAGCGAGAAATGAGCAGTTCTTC
TRBV4-1	-	TRBJ1-1	once	13	CASRNTRTAEAFF	TGCGCCAGCAGAAACACTCGAACCGCTGAAGCTTTCTTT
TRBV10-3	TRBD2	TRBJ2-3	-	13	CATQAGGTDTQYF	TGTGCCACTCAAGCGGGGGGTACAGATACGCAGTATTTT
TRBV29-1	-	TRBJ1-2	-	12	CSVQGINYGYTF	TGCAGCGTTCAAGGGATTAACTATGGCTACACCTTC
TRBV15	-	TRBJ2-2	-	15	CATSPARTDTGELFF	TGTGCCACCAGCCCGGCCCGAACGGACACCGGGGAGCTGTTTTTT
TRBV7-2	-	TRBJ1-4	-	13	CASSLFPPRELFF	TGTGCCAGCAGCCTTTTCCCCCCACGAGAACTGTTTTTT
TRBV4-1	-	TRBJ1-4	-	13	CASSPGLVEKLFF	TGCGCCAGCAGCCCGGGACTAGTTGAAAAACTGTTTTTT
TRBV28	TRBD1	TRBJ1-2	few	14	CASRVPGQGYGYTF	TGTGCCAGCAGGGTACCGGGACAGGGCTATGGCTACACCTTC
TRBV11-3	-	TRBJ2-1	-	15	CASSLARGSYNEQFF	TGTGCCAGCAGCTTAGCTCGGGGCTCCTACAATGAGCAGTTCTTC
TRBV4-1	-	TRBJ2-2	-	14	CASSQAQRAGELFF	TGCGCCAGCAGCCAAGCTCAGAGGGCCGGGGAGCTGTTTTTT
TRBV30	-	TRBJ2-2	-	17	CAWSVFGLGPAAGELFF	TGTGCCTGGAGTGTATTTGGCCTGGGGCCGGCGGCCGGGGAGCTGTTTTTT
TRBV5-1	-	TRBJ2-1	-	15	CASSLGGADYNEQFF	TGCGCCAGCAGCTTGGGCGGGGCCGATTACAATGAGCAGTTCTTC
TRBV11-2	-	TRBJ2-5	few	13	CASSFTTTETQYF	TGTGCCAGCAGCTTCACTACCACGGAGACCCAGTACTTC
TRBV7-2	-	TRBJ1-4	-	15	CASSLSQGGGEKLFF	TGTGCCAGCAGCTTAAGCCAAGGGGGAGGTGAAAAACTGTTTTTT
TRBV5-1	-	TRBJ2-7	-	17	CASSPNGEFAASSEQYF	TGCGCCAGCAGCCCTAACGGAGAGTTCGCGGCCTCCTCCGAGCAGTACTTC
TRBV29-1	TRBD1	TRBJ1-1	few	12	CSGQGSATEAFF	TGCAGCGGACAGGGCTCTGCCACTGAAGCTTTCTTT
TRBV4-1	-	TRBJ2-2	-	16	CASSQDPGSGTGELFF	TGCGCCAGCAGCCAAGACCCCGGGTCGGGCACCGGGGAGCTGTTTTTT
TRBV14	TRBD1	TRBJ2-7	-	13	CASSQDRGYEQYF	TGTGCCAGCAGCCAGGACAGGGGGTACGAGCAGTACTTC
TRBV2	-	TRBJ1-5	few	15	CASSSGTGSNQPQHF	TGTGCCAGCAGTTCCGGAACAGGGAGCAACCAGCCCCAGCATTTT
TRBV7-8	-	TRBJ1-1	-	14	CASSLDRENTEAFF	TGTGCCAGCAGCTTGGACCGGGAGAACACTGAAGCTTTCTTT
TRBV6-1	-	TRBJ2-7	-	14	CASSGPTAPYEQYF	TGTGCCAGCAGTGGCCCGACGGCTCCCTACGAGCAGTACTTC
TRBV30	-	TRBJ1-1	-	12	CAWSVDGAEAFF	TGTGCCTGGAGTGTTGATGGAGCTGAAGCTTTCTTT
TRBV7-9	-	TRBJ2-7	-	14	CASSLPGSPYEQYF	TGTGCCAGCAGCTTACCGGGGAGCCCCTACGAGCAGTACTTC
TRBV18	-	TRBJ1-1	-	12	CAGSPTGTEAFF	TGTGCCGGCTCACCGACGGGCACTGAAGCTTTCTTT
TRBV7-8	TRBD1	TRBJ1-2	-	15	CASSRGQGFNYGYTF	TGTGCCAGCAGCCGAGGACAGGGATTTAACTATGGCTACACCTTC
TRBV5-1	-	TRBJ2-3	-	15	CASRSDGTSTDTQYF	TGCGCCAGCCGATCGGACGGAACTAGCACAGATACGCAGTATTTT
TRBV7-8	TRBD1	TRBJ2-7	-	14	CASSLPGQGYEQYF	TGTGCCAGCAGCTTGCCGGGACAGGGCTACGAGCAGTACTTC
TRBV6-1	-	TRBJ1-4	-	13	CASQTATNEKLFF	TGTGCCAGCCAGACTGCAACTAATGAAAAACTGTTTTTT
TRBV7-9	-	TRBJ2-5	-	14	CASSLVGYQETQYF	TGTGCCAGCAGCTTAGTTGGGTATCAAGAGACCCAGTACTTC
TRBV7-8	-	TRBJ1-2	once	15	CASSLSDRGVRGYTF	TGTGCCAGCAGCTTATCGGACAGAGGGGTTCGCGGCTACACCTTC
TRBV2	TRBD1	TRBJ1-3	once	16	CASSLDRGVAGNTIYF	TGTGCCAGCAGCCTCGACAGGGGGGTAGCAGGAAACACCATATATTTT
TRBV14	-	TRBJ1-1	once	17	CASSQERALLLNTEAFF	TGTGCCAGCAGCCAAGAACGGGCCCTACTCTTGAACACTGAAGCTTTCTTT
TRBV2	TRBD1	TRBJ2-1	-	14	CASSPDRSYNEQFF	TGTGCCAGCAGCCCGGACAGGTCCTACAATGAGCAGTTCTTC
TRBV4-2	TRBD1	TRBJ1-2	-	15	CASSQGDRVGYGYTF	TGTGCCAGCAGCCAAGGGGACAGGGTAGGCTATGGCTACACCTTC
TRBV2	TRBD1	TRBJ2-5	-	14	CASSENRGTETQYF	TGTGCCAGCAGTGAGAACAGGGGGACCGAGACCCAGTACTTC
TRBV4-2	-	TRBJ2-6	-	14	CASSQGRGANVLTF	TGTGCCAGCAGCCAAGGGAGGGGGGCCAACGTCCTGACTTTC
TRBV11-2	-	TRBJ1-2	-	13	CASSFDPSLRYTF	TGTGCCAGCAGCTTTGACCCTTCCCTACGCTACACCTTC
TRBV7-9	TRBD1	TRBJ1-1	-	16	CASSLGQGAILAQAFF	TGTGCCAGCAGCCTCGGACAGGGGGCGATTTTGGCTCAAGCTTTCTTT
TRBV4-1	TRBD1	TRBJ2-2	once	17	CASSQQPGQGVKGELFF	TGCGCCAGCAGCCAACAGCCCGGACAGGGGGTGAAAGGGGAGCTGTTTTTT